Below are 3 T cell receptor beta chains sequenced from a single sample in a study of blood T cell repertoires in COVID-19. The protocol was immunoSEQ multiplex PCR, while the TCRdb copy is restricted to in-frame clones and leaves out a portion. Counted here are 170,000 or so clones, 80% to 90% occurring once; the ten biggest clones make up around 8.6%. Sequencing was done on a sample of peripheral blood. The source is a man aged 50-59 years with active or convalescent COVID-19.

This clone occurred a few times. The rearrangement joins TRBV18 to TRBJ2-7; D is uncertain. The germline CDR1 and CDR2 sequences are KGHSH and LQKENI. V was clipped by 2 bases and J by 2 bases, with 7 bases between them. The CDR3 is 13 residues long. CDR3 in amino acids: CASSPGLAYEQYF. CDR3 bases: TGTGCCAGCTCACCAGGGCTGGCCTACGAGCAGTACTTC.

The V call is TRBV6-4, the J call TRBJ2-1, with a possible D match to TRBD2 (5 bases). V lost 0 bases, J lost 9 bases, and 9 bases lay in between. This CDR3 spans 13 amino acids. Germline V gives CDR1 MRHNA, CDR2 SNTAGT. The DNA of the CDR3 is TGTGCCAGCAGTGACTCTTCCGGACTTGAGCAGTTCTTC. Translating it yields CASSDSSGLEQFF.

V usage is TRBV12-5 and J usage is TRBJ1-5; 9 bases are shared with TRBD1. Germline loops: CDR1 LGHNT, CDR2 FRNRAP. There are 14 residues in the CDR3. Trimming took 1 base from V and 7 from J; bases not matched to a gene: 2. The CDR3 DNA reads TGTGCTAGTGGTTTGGGTACAGGGGGCCAGCCCCAGCATTTT. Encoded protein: CASGLGTGGQPQHF.